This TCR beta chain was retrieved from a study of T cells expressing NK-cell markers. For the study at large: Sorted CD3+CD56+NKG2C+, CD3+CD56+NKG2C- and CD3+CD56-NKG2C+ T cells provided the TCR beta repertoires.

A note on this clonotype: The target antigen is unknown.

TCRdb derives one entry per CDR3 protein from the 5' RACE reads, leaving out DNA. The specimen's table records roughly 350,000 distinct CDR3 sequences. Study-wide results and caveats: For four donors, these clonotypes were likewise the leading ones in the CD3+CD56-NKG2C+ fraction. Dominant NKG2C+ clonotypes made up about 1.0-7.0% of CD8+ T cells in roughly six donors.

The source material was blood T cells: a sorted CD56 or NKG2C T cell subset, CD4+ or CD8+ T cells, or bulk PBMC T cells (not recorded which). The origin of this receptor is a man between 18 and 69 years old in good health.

CDR3 residues: CASSGRWGTSSYNEQFF. V usage is TRBV7-9 and J usage is TRBJ2-1; TCRdb proposes TRBD1, but this gene call is untestable without DNA. This CDR3 comprises 17 residues. The germline CDR1 and CDR2 sequences are SEHNR and FQNEAQ (reference sequence).